This T cell receptor (beta chain) was identified in a study of T-cell reconstitution after alpha-beta-depleted transplantation in children. V shed 0 bases and J shed 5 bases, with 10 bases lying between them. The CDR3 totals 14 residues. Germline V CDR1 and CDR2: PRHDT, FYEKMQ (reference sequence). Study findings and constraints: Once a year had passed after transplant, T-cell counts and diversity came mostly from newly produced T cells. Surviving recipient T cells and thymic progenitors produced the high day-60 TCRbeta diversity seen in some patients. Expanded graft clones numbering several hundred reportedly gave rise to alpha-beta T cells about two months after transplant.

This clonotype was detected many times. Its specificity is not known. Unique molecular identifiers tagged the TCRbeta library. MiXCR, run by TCRdb on the PCR reads, gives a single entry per CDR3 protein. This repertoire shows 150,000 to 250,000 distinct CDR3 sequences, 5% to 7.5% found once; its top ten account for approximately 4.1%. This clonotype was sampled from a girl under three years old with combined immunodeficiency, due to receive a stem cell transplant. Sequences were derived from PBMCs, sampled before TCRalphabeta/CD19-depleted stem cell transplant. The chain is built from TRBV13 and TRBJ2-5, with D maybe TRBD1 (5 bases). The CDR3, as DNA: TGTGCCAGCAGCTTAGGGGGCGCAGGGGAGACCCAGTACTTC. This encodes CASSLGGAGETQYF.